A single TCR beta chain is shown here with its context. Its specificity is not known. This CDR3 region has 15 residues. The V and J ends lost 2 bases and 5 bases, in that order; junction bases with no gene match: 8. Germline CDR1 and CDR2: GTSNPN and SVGIG (reference sequence). CDR3 regions were amplified by Arm-PCR using iRepertoire HTBI primers to build TCR beta libraries. TCRdb passed the multiplex PCR reads through MiXCR, listing each CDR3 protein once. The sample carries under 450,000 distinct CDR3 sequences, around 24% recorded once. This sample is part of a study of regulatory T cells in long-lasting Graves disease. General study findings and limits: TRBV28 was favored in persistent disease, as were TRBJ1-2 and TRBJ2-5. Persistent patients shared more public clonotypes (under 3,000) than newly diagnosed patients (under 1,000). The TCR repertoire of persistent Graves' patients was less diverse than that of newly diagnosed ones.

Time point indicated: persistent/refractory GD, antithyroid drugs over 5 years with positive TRAb. The TCR library used RNA extracted from PBMCs. Into tubes containing EDTA, approximately 9 milliliters of peripheral blood were drawn. The source was peripheral blood mononuclear cells (PBMCs), collected when the disease was refractory, from a patient treated with antithyroid drugs. V and J are TRBV30 and TRBJ2-3; 9 nucleotides match TRBD2. This TCR derives from a female donor with Graves disease. CDR3 nucleotide sequence: TGTGCCTGGAGTTTGGTAGCGGGAGCGGGAGATACGCAGTATTTT. Its translation is CAWSLVAGAGDTQYF.